This T cell receptor beta chain was found in a study of T cells in Graves' hyperthyroidism and ophthalmopathy (dated by TCRdb to between 2018 and 2021). For the wider study: Peripheral blood was collected at initial diagnosis, before any treatment. Thyroid tissue and blood T-cell repertoires from six Graves' hyperthyroidism patients were also compared in the study. A discovery cohort of roughly 100 patients, about 44 with Graves' ophthalmopathy and about 60 with stable Graves' hyperthyroidism, was used to find distinguishing TCR V-J signatures. After blood sampling, hyperthyroidism patients were treated with methimazole at a starting dose of 30 mg daily, and ophthalmopathy patients were treated with high-dose intravenous methylprednisolone. Prospective prediction of ophthalmopathy was tested in an independent validation cohort consisting of about 20 hyperthyroidism patients and some 16 patients who later progressed to ophthalmopathy. The paper reports TCR Vbeta CDR3 sequencing of more than 120 peripheral blood samples: around 45 ophthalmopathy, roughly 74 hyperthyroidism and 17 progressor patients. For training and testing, the 100 or so patients in the discovery cohort were randomly divided in a 7:3 ratio.

The junction shows trimming of 0 bases on V and 7 bases on J, plus 16 bases between the germline ends. The CDR3 numbers 15 residues from cysteine through phenylalanine. Only CDR3 DNA remains: 45 bases, in frame from the first base. CDR1 and CDR2, looked up from the germline V gene (reference sequence), are DFQATT and SNEGSKA. Stable Graves' hyperthyroidism was defined as no progression to ophthalmopathy during 18 months of follow-up. Hyperthyroidism patients were aged 18 to 65 years and newly diagnosed, with disease duration of less than 2 months. Patients with uncontrolled infections, other autoimmune diseases, pregnancy or lactation were excluded. Diagnoses were based on clinical symptoms, serum thyroxine and TRAb, thyroid ultrasound and orbital computed tomography. PBMCs were separated from approximately 9.9 ml of fresh peripheral blood using Ficoll-Paque density gradient centrifugation. Total RNA was extracted using Trizol reagent, and RNA quality was assessed on an Agilent 2100 Bioanalyzer.

Amplification of TCR beta CDR3 regions was carried out from RNA transcripts. For the first round of RT-PCR on the TCR CDR3, the HTBI primer set was used together with the Qiagen OneStep RT-PCR kit. A second multiplex PCR round built the libraries, followed by size selection and purification. Sequencing of the libraries was done on an Illumina HiSeq2000 using paired-end 100 bp reads. Turning to the authors' computational methods: SOAPnuke was used to process the raw data, removing reads that contained adapters or uncalled bases, had a mean Phred below 15, or lacked an exact match to the constant primer or identifier. High-quality paired reads were merged with COPE v1.2.5, and unique nucleotide sequences were defined as clonotypes. Clonotypes were aligned to IMGT TRBV, TRBD and TRBJ reference segments using MiTCR v1.1. Only V-J combinations with frequency above 0.0001, covering about 99% of repertoires, were analysed. A TCS score was defined as the ratio of F50 (clonal expansion) to E x V (chaos), with BLOSUM62-based TCRdist applied between CDR3 peptides within each V-J. Welch's t-statistics and random forest reduced fewer than 550 V-J features to 13, which were used in a naive Bayes classifier (R e1071). TCRdb's own reprocessing of the public reads used fastp at Q25 and MiXCR and kept productive beta chains. All rows with the same CDR3 protein become a single entry with the most common DNA and genes. It is TCRdb's table, rather than the study itself, that gives the V and J calls and clone size. This sample holds 350,000 to 400,000 distinct CDR3 sequences; approximately 15% were observed only once. Of the sample, approximately 32% is held by the ten largest clones.

Beyond this particular receptor, the publication reports: A model built on a 13 V-J signature distinguished ophthalmopathy from stable hyperthyroidism, reaching roughly 88% sensitivity and about 81% specificity in cross-validation and 80%/75% in testing. Most expanded thyroid clonotypes (frequency above 0.001) were also detected in blood, suggesting blood repertoires may reflect thyroid immune responses. No statistical method was used to set the sample size in advance, and investigators knew the group allocation. During validation, the model predicted progression to ophthalmopathy a median of approximately 6 months ahead of onset, with around 65% sensitivity and 72% to 85% specificity.

This clonotype occurred many times. Which antigen it targets is not known. Base qualities are not at hand, and no much larger clone is one base apart. This TCR was sampled from a woman aged 30 to 39 with Graves' hyperthyroidism. The rearrangement joined TRBV20-1 to TRBJ2-1; a weak D assignment points to TRBD2 (6 bases agree). Source material: blood. The CDR3 corresponds to CSARDWGVTVNEQFF. The DNA is as follows: TGCAGTGCTAGAGATTGGGGGGTGACTGTGAATGAGCAGTTCTTC.